This record covers a single T cell receptor (beta chain). Its specificity is not known. Naive and memory CD4+ T cells were separated from cryopreserved PBMCs. This entry belongs to a study of CD4 T cells in relation to SARS-CoV-2 and coronaviruses. Study-wide context: ViraFEST: roughly ten-day antigen culture of PBMCs, then TCR beta CDR3 sequencing.

Germline lookup yields CDR1 SGHNT and CDR2 YYREEE (reference sequence). Trimming pared 5 bases from V and 1 base from J, leaving 16 bases between. The CDR3 is made up of 16 amino acids. The data were produced by immunoSEQ multiplex PCR, yet TCRdb's version contains in-frame clones alone and is incomplete. Of about 47,000 clones listed, more than 65% are singletons. The rearrangement links TRBV5-4 to TRBJ2-1; TRBD1 is a possible D gene (7 bases). Sequenced input: naive CD4+ T cells from PBMCs, cultured in vitro. The subset denotes: naive CD4+ T cells isolated by negative enrichment. This receptor was obtained from an adult with COVID-19. The CDR3 sequence is CASRQGLAESYNEQFF. In nucleotides, the CDR3 is TGTGCCAGCAGACAGGGGTTAGCGGAATCCTACAATGAGCAGTTCTTC.